This T cell receptor beta chain was captured by sequencing in a study of cytomegalovirus exposure and HLA in healthy donors. On the study more broadly: Drawn from HLA-typed donors, 80 million to 100 million unique TCRs were held in an early data release.

Overall study findings and caveats: A later analysis reportedly found that, within productive TCRs, an Asian-associated ancestry cluster had fewer N-insertions than the mean observed across the roughly 700 donors.

This CDR3 has 13 amino acids. CDR1 and CDR2 (germline): PRHDT, FYEKMQ (reference sequence). Trimming cost V 0 bases and J 3 bases, with 5 bases left between them. The PCR employed 60 Vbeta primers together with 13 Jbeta primers. Some clones are missing from TCRdb's copy, which holds only in-frame ones; the method was immunoSEQ multiplex PCR. Across around 140,000 clones, the top ten clones capture about 1.8% of the sample. In regard to this clone: Its antigen is currently unknown.

Sequencing input: PBMCs. The chain combines TRBV13 with TRBJ1-1, with D unresolved. This TCR derives from a man younger than 30 in good health and CMV-seronegative. In DNA, the CDR3 is TGTGCCAGCAGCTTAGGGGGAGACACTGAAGCTTTCTTT. Translating it yields CASSLGGDTEAFF. The full variable domain, completed using reference TRBV13 and TRBJ1-1, is AAGVIQSPRHLIKEKRETATLKCYPIPRHDTVYWYQQGPGQDPQFLISFYEKMQSDKGSIPDRFSAQQFSDYHSELNMSSLELGDSALYFCASSLGGDTEAFFGQGTRLTVV.